The T cell receptor (beta chain) described here comes from a study of neoadjuvant nivolumab and ipilimumab in lung cancer. Overall study context: Patients got nivolumab 3 mg/kg on days 1, 15 and 29; combination added ipilimumab 1 mg/kg day 1. Study-level results: Higher pretherapy blood TCR richness went with higher resected-tumor richness. From pretherapy to surgery, tumor richness and clonality rose with dual therapy. Resected tumors had greater TCR richness and clonality than uninvolved lung.

This clone was recorded a few times. Antigen specificity is unknown. V lost 2 bases and J lost 2, with 3 bases in between. In germline, CDR1 is SQVTM, CDR2 ANQGSEA. The CDR3 totals 11 residues. The repertoire was sequenced with immunoSEQ multiplex PCR; TCRdb's copy has only in-frame clones and lacks some. In the table there are 25,000 to 30,000 clones, 75% to 80% of which are singletons. The sequencing used tumor tissue, collected after neoadjuvant nivolumab, alone or with ipilimumab, at or shortly before surgery. The receptor's source is an adult with non-small cell lung cancer. The V and J genes are TRBV29-1 and TRBJ1-2; D not resolved. DNA for the CDR3: TGCAGCGTTGAACAAAACTATGGCTACACCTTC. Its translation is CSVEQNYGYTF.